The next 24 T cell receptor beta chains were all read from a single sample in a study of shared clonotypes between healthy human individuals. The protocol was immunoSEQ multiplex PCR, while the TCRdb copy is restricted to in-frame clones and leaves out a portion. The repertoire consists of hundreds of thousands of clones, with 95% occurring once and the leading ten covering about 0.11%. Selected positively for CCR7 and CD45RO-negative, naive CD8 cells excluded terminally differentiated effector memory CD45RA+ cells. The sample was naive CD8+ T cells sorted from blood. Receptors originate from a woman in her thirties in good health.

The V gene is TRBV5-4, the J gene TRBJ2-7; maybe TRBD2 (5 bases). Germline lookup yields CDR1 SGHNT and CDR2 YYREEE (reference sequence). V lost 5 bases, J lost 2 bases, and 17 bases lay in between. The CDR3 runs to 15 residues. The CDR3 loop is CASRLTPEAPYEQYF. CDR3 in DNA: TGTGCCAGCAGATTGACCCCGGAGGCCCCCTACGAGCAGTACTTC.

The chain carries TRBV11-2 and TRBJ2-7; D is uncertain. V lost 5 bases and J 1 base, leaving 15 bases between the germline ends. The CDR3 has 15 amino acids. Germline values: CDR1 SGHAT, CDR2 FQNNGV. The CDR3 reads CASSPEPIQSYEQYF. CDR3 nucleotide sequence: TGTGCCAGCAGCCCAGAGCCCATACAGTCCTACGAGCAGTACTTC.

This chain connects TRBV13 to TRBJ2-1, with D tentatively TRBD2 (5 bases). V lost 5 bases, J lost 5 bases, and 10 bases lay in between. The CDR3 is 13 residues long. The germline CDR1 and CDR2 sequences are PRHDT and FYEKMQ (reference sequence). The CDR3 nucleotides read TGTGCCAGCAGCCCAAATAGCGACAATGAGCAGTTCTTC. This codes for CASSPNSDNEQFF.

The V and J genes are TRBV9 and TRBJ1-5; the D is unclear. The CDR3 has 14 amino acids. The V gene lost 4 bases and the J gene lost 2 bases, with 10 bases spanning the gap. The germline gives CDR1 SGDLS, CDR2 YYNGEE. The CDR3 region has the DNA TGTGCCAGCAGCCAGAACGGGGGCAATCAGCCCCAGCATTTT. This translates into CASSQNGGNQPQHF.

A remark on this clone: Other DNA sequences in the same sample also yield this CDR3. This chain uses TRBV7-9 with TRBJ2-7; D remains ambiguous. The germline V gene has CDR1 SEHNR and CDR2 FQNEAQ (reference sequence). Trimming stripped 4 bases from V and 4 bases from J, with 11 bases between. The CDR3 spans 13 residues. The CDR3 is CASSSGSSYEQYF. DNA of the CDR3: TGTGCCAGCAGCTCCGGGTCCTCATACGAGCAGTACTTC.

The CDR3 DNA sequence: TGTGCCAGCAGCCCGGACAGGACGAACACCGGGGAGCTGTTTTTT. It is translated as CASSPDRTNTGELFF. The J gene is TRBJ2-2, the V gene TRBV5-6; 7 nucleotides agree with TRBD1. This CDR3 is 15 amino acids long. With 4 bases clipped from V and 0 bases from J, the junction kept 3 bases outside the gene matches. Germline V gene sequence: CDR1 SGHDT, CDR2 YYEEEE.

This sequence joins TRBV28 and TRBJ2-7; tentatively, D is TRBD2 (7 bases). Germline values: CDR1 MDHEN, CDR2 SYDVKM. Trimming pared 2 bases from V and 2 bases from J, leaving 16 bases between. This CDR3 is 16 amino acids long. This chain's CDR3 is CASSLGIGGLTYEQYF. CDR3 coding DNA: TGTGCCAGCAGTTTAGGTATCGGGGGGCTTACCTACGAGCAGTACTTC.

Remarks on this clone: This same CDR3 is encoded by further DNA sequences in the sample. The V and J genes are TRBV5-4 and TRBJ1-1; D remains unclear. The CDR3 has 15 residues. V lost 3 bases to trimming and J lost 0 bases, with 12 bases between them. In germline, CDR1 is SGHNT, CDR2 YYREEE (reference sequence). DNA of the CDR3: TGTGCCAGCAGCTCGGGGTGGGGAATGAACACTGAAGCTTTCTTT. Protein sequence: CASSSGWGMNTEAFF.

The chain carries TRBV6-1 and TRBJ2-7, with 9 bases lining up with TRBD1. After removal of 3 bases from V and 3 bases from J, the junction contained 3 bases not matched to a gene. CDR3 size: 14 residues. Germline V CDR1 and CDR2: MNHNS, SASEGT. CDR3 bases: TGTGCCAGCAGTGACCGGGACAGGGACTACGAGCAGTACTTC. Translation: CASSDRDRDYEQYF.

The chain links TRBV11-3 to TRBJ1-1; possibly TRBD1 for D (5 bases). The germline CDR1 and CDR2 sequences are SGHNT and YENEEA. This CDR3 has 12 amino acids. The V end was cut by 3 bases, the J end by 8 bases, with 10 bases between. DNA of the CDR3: TGTGCCAGCAGCTTTTCCGGGGGAGAAGCTTTCTTT. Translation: CASSFSGGEAFF. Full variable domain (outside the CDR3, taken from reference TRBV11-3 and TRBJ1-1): EAGVVQSPRYKIIEKKQPVAFWCNPISGHNTLYWYLQNLGQGPELLIRYENEEAVDDSQLPKDRFSAERLKGVDSTLKIQPAELGDSAVYLCASSFSGGEAFFGQGTRLTVV.

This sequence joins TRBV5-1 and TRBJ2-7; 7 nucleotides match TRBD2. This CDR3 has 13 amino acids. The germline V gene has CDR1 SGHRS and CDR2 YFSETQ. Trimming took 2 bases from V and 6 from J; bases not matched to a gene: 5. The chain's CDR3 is CASSLLATTEQYF. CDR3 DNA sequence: TGCGCCAGCAGCTTACTAGCGACGACCGAGCAGTACTTC.

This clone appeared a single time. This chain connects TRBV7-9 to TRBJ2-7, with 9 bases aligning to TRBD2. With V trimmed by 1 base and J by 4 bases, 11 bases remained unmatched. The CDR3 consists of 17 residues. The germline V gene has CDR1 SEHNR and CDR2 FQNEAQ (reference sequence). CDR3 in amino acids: CASSLEASGIKAYEQYF. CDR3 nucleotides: TGTGCCAGCAGCTTAGAGGCTAGCGGGATTAAAGCGTACGAGCAGTACTTC.

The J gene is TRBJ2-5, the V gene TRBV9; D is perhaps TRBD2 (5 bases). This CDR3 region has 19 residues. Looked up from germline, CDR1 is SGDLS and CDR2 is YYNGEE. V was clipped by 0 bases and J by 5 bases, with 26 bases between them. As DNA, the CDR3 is TGTGCCAGCAGCGTAGGATACGTCGAGGGCGGCGAAGGGTGGGAGACCCAGTACTTC. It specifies CASSVGYVEGGEGWETQYF.

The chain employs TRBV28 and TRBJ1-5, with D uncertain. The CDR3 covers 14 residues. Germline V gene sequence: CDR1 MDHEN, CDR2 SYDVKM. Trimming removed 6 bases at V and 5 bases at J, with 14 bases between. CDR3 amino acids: CASSPPAGDQPQHF. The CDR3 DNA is TGTGCCAGCAGCCCCCCCGCGGGAGATCAGCCCCAGCATTTT.

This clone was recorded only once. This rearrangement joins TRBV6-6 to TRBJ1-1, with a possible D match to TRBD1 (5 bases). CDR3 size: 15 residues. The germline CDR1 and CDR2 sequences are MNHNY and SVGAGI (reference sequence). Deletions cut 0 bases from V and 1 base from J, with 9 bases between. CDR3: CASSYSGAGNTEAFF. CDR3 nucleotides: TGTGCCAGCAGTTACTCAGGGGCGGGGAACACTGAAGCTTTCTTT.

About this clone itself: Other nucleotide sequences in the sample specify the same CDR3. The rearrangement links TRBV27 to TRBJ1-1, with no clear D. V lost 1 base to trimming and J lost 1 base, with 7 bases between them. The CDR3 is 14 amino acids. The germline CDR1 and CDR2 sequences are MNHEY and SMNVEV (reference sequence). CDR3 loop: CASSLLGENTEAFF. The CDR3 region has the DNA TGTGCCAGCAGTTTATTGGGCGAGAACACTGAAGCTTTCTTT.

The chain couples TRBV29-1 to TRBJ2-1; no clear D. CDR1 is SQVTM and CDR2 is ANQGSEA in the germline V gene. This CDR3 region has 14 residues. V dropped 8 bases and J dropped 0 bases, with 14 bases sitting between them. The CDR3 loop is CSYLAESSYNEQFF. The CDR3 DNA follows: TGCAGCTATCTGGCGGAAAGCTCCTACAATGAGCAGTTCTTC.

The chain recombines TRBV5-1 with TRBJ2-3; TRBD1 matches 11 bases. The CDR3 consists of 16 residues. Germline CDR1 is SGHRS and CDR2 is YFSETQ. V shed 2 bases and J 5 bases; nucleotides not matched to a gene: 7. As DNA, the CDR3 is TGCGCCAGCAGCTTTGAAGGACAGGGGGCATTAGATACGCAGTATTTT. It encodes CASSFEGQGALDTQYF.

Here the CDR3 DNA reads TGTGCCAGCAGTTTTGGAATAGGCTACGAGCAGTACTTC. Protein sequence: CASSFGIGYEQYF. This chain links TRBV27 with TRBJ2-7; D uncertain. V lost 3 bases and J 3 bases, leaving 9 bases between the germline ends. The germline gives CDR1 MNHEY, CDR2 SMNVEV (reference sequence). The CDR3 runs to 13 residues.

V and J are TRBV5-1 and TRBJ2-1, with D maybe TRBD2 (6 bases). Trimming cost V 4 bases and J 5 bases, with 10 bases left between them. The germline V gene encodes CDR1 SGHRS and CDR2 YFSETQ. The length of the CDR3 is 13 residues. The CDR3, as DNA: TGCGCCAGCAGCCGGGAGTTGGACAATGAGCAGTTCTTC. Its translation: CASSRELDNEQFF.

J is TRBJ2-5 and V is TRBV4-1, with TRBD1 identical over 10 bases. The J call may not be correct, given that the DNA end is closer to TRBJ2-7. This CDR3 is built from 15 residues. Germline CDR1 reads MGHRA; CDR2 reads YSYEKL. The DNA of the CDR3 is TGCGCCAGCAGCCAAGGACAGGGGGCTGGGTACGAGCAGTACTTC. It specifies CASSQGQGAGYEQYF.

CDR3 nucleotides: TGCGCCAGCTCTTTCAGTAGCGGGAGAAGGTACGAGCAGTACTTC. Translated: CASSFSSGRRYEQYF. This chain links TRBV10-1 with TRBJ2-7, with 9 positions matching TRBD2. The V and J ends lost 8 bases and 4 bases, in that order; junction bases with no gene match: 12. The CDR3 covers 15 residues. The germline gives CDR1 WNHNN, CDR2 SYGVQD (reference sequence).

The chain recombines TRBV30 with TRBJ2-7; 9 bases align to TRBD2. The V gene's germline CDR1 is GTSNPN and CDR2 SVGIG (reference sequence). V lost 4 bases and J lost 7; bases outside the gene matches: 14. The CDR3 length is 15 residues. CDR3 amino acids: CAWKGVAGVLREQYF. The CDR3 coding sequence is TGTGCCTGGAAGGGGGTAGCGGGAGTTCTCCGGGAGCAGTACTTC.

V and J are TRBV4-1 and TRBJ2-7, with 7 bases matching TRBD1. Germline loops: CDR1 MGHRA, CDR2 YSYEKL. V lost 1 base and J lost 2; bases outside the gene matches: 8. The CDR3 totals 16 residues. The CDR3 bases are TGCGCCAGCAGCCAAGTTATGACAGGGCATACCTACGAGCAGTACTTC. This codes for CASSQVMTGHTYEQYF.